Presented here are 32 T cell receptor beta chains from one specimen sequenced in a study of identical twins (dated by TCRdb to the mid-2010s). Libraries were made using 5' RACE. The sequencer was an Illumina HiSeq 2000. TCRdb took the public reads, trimmed them with fastp at Q25, ran MiXCR for clone calling and kept in-frame beta chains. A single entry per CDR3 protein holds the most common genes and DNA from its merged rows. In all, the sample holds fewer than 900,000 distinct CDR3 sequences, and roughly 20% of those were seen once. The ten top clones hold roughly 4% of the sample. These records were also assigned to another study, of T cells expressing NK-cell markers.

The sequenced sample was PBMCs. Every receptor here comes from a woman between 18 and 29 years old in good health.

This clonotype was recorded many times. At one of its ends the junction is not consistent with the germline gene, which may arise from a read error. The chain combines TRBV5-1 with TRBJ2-3; 11 nucleotides agree with TRBD2. This CDR3 spans 16 amino acids. Germline-derived CDR1 and CDR2 are SGHRS and YFSETQ. CDR3 loop: CASSPGTSGSTDTQYF. The CDR3 bases are TGTGCCAGCAGCCCCGGGACTAGCGGCAGCACAGATACGCAGTATTTT.

The chain carries TRBV20-1 and TRBJ2-1; weak D call: TRBD2 (6 bases). Trimming cost V 5 bases and J 4 bases, with 12 bases left between them. The CDR3 has 13 amino acids. Germline V lookup: CDR1 DFQATT, CDR2 SNEGSKA (reference sequence). The CDR3 bases are TGCAGTGCTCTTCCTGGGGGGTACAATGAGCAGTTCTTC. This gives the protein CSALPGGYNEQFF.

The chain uses TRBV7-9 and TRBJ2-1; D is unresolved. The CDR3 loop spans 16 amino acids. From germline, CDR1 is SEHNR and CDR2 FQNEAQ (reference sequence). Trimming removed 4 bases from V and 0 bases from J, with 13 bases in between. For the CDR3, the DNA is TGTGCCAGCAGCTCCTTTAGCAGGAGCTCCTACAATGAGCAGTTCTTC. Its protein is CASSSFSRSSYNEQFF.

A word on this clonotype: One end of the junction varies from germline; a read error may be responsible. The chain has TRBV13 and TRBJ2-1; D remains ambiguous. Germline CDR1 reads PRHDT; CDR2 reads FYEKMQ (reference sequence). CDR3 length: 12 amino acids. CDR3 nucleotide sequence: TGTGCCAACAGCTTAGGAGAGACAGAGCAGTTCTTC. Translation gives CANSLGETEQFF.

This sequence joins TRBV5-1 and TRBJ2-5; D tentatively fits TRBD1 or TRBD2 (6 bases each). The length of the CDR3 is 15 residues. The V gene's germline CDR1 is SGHRS and CDR2 YFSETQ. V was shortened by 0 bases and J by 5 bases, with 14 bases between the two germline ends. CDR3 sequence: CASSLVGGGSETQYF. The CDR3 DNA reads TGCGCCAGCAGCTTGGTCGGAGGGGGATCGGAGACCCAGTACTTC.

This chain joins TRBV5-6 and TRBJ1-1, with D possibly matching TRBD1 (5 bases). Trimming removed 4 bases from V and 4 bases from J, with 14 bases in between. In germline, CDR1 is SGHDT, CDR2 YYEEEE. This CDR3 is built from 14 residues. For the CDR3, the DNA is TGTGCCAGCAGCAACCCCGGGGGGGGCACTGAAGCTTTCTTT. This gives the protein CASSNPGGGTEAFF.

V and J are TRBV20-1 and TRBJ1-1; possible D gene TRBD1, 6 bases. V was pared by 6 bases and J by 8 bases, with 22 bases between. The CDR3 extends over 14 amino acids. Germline CDR1 is DFQATT and CDR2 is SNEGSKA (reference sequence). As DNA, the CDR3 is TGCAGTGCCCTCCGGACAGCCCGAAACGACGAAGCTTTCTTT. This codes for CSALRTARNDEAFF.

This clonotype occurred a few times. V and J are TRBV6-5 and TRBJ2-3; D may be TRBD1 or TRBD2 (6 bases each). This CDR3 region has 19 residues. Germline values: CDR1 MNHEY, CDR2 SVGAGI. V was shortened by 4 bases and J by 2 bases, with 25 bases between the two germline ends. CDR3 nucleotide sequence: TGTGCCAGCAGTTTTATAGCTTTCTATAGGGGGGAGAACACAGATACGCAGTATTTT. This sequence encodes CASSFIAFYRGENTDTQYF.

This clonotype has a handful of counts. The gene calls are TRBV27 and TRBJ2-1; a weak D match, TRBD2 (5 bases). V was shortened by 7 bases and J by 0 bases, with 10 bases between the two germline ends. This CDR3 is built from 14 residues. Germline V CDR1 and CDR2: MNHEY, SMNVEV (reference sequence). CDR3 loop: CASNSEGSYNEQFF. The CDR3 DNA reads TGTGCCAGCAACTCAGAGGGCTCCTACAATGAGCAGTTCTTC.

The V and J genes are TRBV21-1 and TRBJ2-1; no check of the table's D call, TRBD1, against the DNA was made. TRBV21-1 is labeled a pseudogene. This CDR3 comprises 16 residues. The DNA for the CDR3 is TGTGCCAGCAGCGAAGACCCCCGTCCTCCCTACAATGAGCAGTTCTTC. Translating it yields CASSEDPRPPYNEQFF.

The genes are TRBV11-2 and TRBJ2-1; 10 positions agree with TRBD2. The germline CDR1 and CDR2 sequences are SGHAT and FQNNGV. This CDR3 region has 19 residues. The J segment lost 2 bases and the V segment lost 5 bases, leaving 15 bases of the junction unmatched. CDR3 coding DNA: TGTGCCAGCAGCCGGCTCGGACTAGCGGCAAAGGTCCCCTACAATGAGCAGTTCTTC. It encodes CASSRLGLAAKVPYNEQFF.

The J gene is TRBJ2-1, the V gene TRBV24-1; D is uncertain. The CDR3 totals 12 residues. V was shortened by 4 bases and J by 7 bases, with 7 bases between the two germline ends. Germline CDR1 and CDR2: KGHDR and SFDVKD. CDR3 sequence (DNA): TGTGCCACCAGTGACCCGCATAATGAGCAGTTCTTC. Its protein is CATSDPHNEQFF.

The V gene is TRBV29-1, the J gene TRBJ1-2; weak D call: TRBD1 (6 bases). The V and J ends lost 4 bases and 8 bases respectively, with 11 bases between them. Germline CDR1 and CDR2: SQVTM and ANQGSEA. This CDR3 spans 11 amino acids. In DNA form, the CDR3 reads TGCAGCGTTGGACAGGACCCCGGCTACACCTTC. This encodes CSVGQDPGYTF.

This clonotype was seen a handful of times. The rearrangement uses TRBV6-2 or TRBV6-3 and TRBJ1-2, with D tentatively TRBD1 (6 bases). V gave up 6 bases and J gave up 6 bases, with 11 bases separating them. The CDR3 contains 12 residues. Per the germline V gene, CDR1 is MNHEY and CDR2 is SVGEGT. The CDR3: CASRSQGHGYTF. In DNA, the CDR3 is TGTGCCAGCAGGTCACAGGGACATGGCTACACCTTC.

V usage is TRBV13 and J usage is TRBJ1-1, with a possible D match to TRBD1 (6 bases). CDR1 is PRHDT and CDR2 is FYEKMQ in the germline V gene (reference sequence). V was trimmed by 1 base and J by 1 base, leaving 7 bases between them. This CDR3 has 14 residues. This CDR3 reads CASSLEQGNTEAFF. The CDR3 DNA reads TGTGCCAGCAGCTTAGAACAGGGGAACACTGAAGCTTTCTTT.

The V call is TRBV2, the J call TRBJ2-5; D is perhaps TRBD1 (5 bases). The CDR3 is 12 amino acids. Per the germline V gene, CDR1 is SNHLY and CDR2 is FYNNEI. V lost 9 bases to trimming and J lost 7 bases, with 15 bases between them. CDR3: CARPQGDGTQYF. CDR3 coding DNA: TGTGCCAGGCCCCAAGGGGATGGGACCCAGTACTTC.

The V and J genes are TRBV7-3 and TRBJ2-1; unclear D gene. Trimming removed 4 bases at V and 9 bases at J, with 13 bases between. This CDR3 spans 13 amino acids. CDR1 and CDR2 (germline): SGHTA, FQGTGA. DNA for the CDR3: TGTGCCAGCAGCTCATCCTCAGAATCTGAGCAGTTCTTC. Protein product: CASSSSSESEQFF.

This clonotype was counted only a few times. J is TRBJ2-1 and V is TRBV6-1, with TRBD2 identical over 10 bases. This CDR3 is 13 amino acids long. Germline CDR1 reads MNHNS; CDR2 reads SASEGT. The CDR3 DNA sequence: TGTGCTACCGAGCGGGGGGGAATAAATGAGCAGTTCTTC. As protein: CATERGGINEQFF.

This chain connects TRBV15 to TRBJ2-7, with 10 bases lining up with TRBD1. Trimming removed 0 bases from V and 2 bases from J; junction bases left unmatched: 4. The CDR3 has 16 residues. CDR1 is LNHNV, CDR2 YYDKDF, per germline (reference sequence). The CDR3 here is CATSRESDRGTYEQYF. In nucleotides, the CDR3 is TGTGCCACCAGCAGAGAATCGGACAGGGGGACCTACGAGCAGTACTTC.

This clonotype was observed many times. This chain links TRBV5-1 with TRBJ2-7, with 9 bases matching TRBD1. The CDR3 contains 14 residues. Unmatched junction bases numbered 6, after V lost 6 bases and J lost 2 bases. Germline V gene data show CDR1 as SGHRS and CDR2 as YFSETQ. CDR3: CASKPGQGAYEQYF. The CDR3 DNA is TGCGCCAGCAAACCGGGACAGGGAGCCTACGAGCAGTACTTC.

The chain is built from TRBV12-3 or TRBV12-4 and TRBJ2-1; 8 nucleotides agree with TRBD2. The CDR3 consists of 15 residues. V was pared by 1 base and J by 4 bases, with 3 bases of the junction left unmatched. CDR3 nucleotide sequence: TGTGCCAGCAGTTTAGTAATAGCGGGGTACAATGAGCAGTTCTTC. Protein product: CASSLVIAGYNEQFF.

The genes are TRBV6-1 and TRBJ2-7, with 9 bases aligning to TRBD1. CDR1 is MNHNS, CDR2 SASEGT, per germline. This CDR3 is 16 amino acids long. V lost 5 bases to trimming and J lost 7 bases; unmatched junction nucleotides: 15. The CDR3 sequence: CASSTQGAGVTREQYF. The CDR3 region has the DNA TGTGCCAGCAGTACACAGGGGGCAGGTGTTACGAGGGAGCAGTACTTC.

This clonotype has more than one count but fewer than ten. The V and J genes are TRBV30 and TRBJ2-1; the D gene is possibly TRBD2 (6 bases). The CDR3 has 12 amino acids. Germline V gene data show CDR1 as GTSNPN and CDR2 as SVGIG (reference sequence). V was trimmed by 7 bases and J by 7 bases, leaving 14 bases between them. The CDR3 DNA reads as TGTGCCTACCTCCGGGAGCGGAATGAGCAGTTCTTC. Encoded protein: CAYLRERNEQFF.

The J gene is TRBJ2-1, the V gene TRBV5-1; 7 positions agree with TRBD2. Germline V gives CDR1 SGHRS, CDR2 YFSETQ. This CDR3 comprises 15 residues. The V gene end was trimmed by 0 bases and the J gene end by 7 bases; junction bases not matched to a gene: 7. As DNA, the CDR3 is TGCGCCAGCAGCTTGGGCGGGAGCGTGGTGAATGAGCAGTTCTTC. Protein: CASSLGGSVVNEQFF.

This clonotype turned up a few times. This chain uses TRBV24-1 with TRBJ2-3; D is unresolved. The CDR3 is 13 residues long. In germline, CDR1 is KGHDR, CDR2 SFDVKD. V lost 6 bases to trimming and J lost 2 bases, with 8 bases between them. CDR3 DNA sequence: TGTGCCACCAGTCGGACGGACACAGATACGCAGTATTTT. This gives the protein CATSRTDTDTQYF.

The CDR3 DNA sequence: TGTGCCAGCAGTCCTGGGACAGCTAACACAGATACGCAGTATTTT. Translated: CASSPGTANTDTQYF. The chain has TRBV6-7 and TRBJ2-3; 7 bases align to TRBD1. TRBV6-7 is classed as an ORF, of uncertain function. This CDR3 is 15 amino acids long. With V trimmed by 5 bases and J by 2 bases, 7 bases remained unmatched.

The chain uses TRBV5-1 and TRBJ2-7; the match to TRBD1 covers 10 bases. V lost 4 bases, J lost 5 bases, and 9 bases stayed unmatched. The CDR3 is 15 residues long. The germline CDR1 and CDR2 sequences are SGHRS and YFSETQ. CDR3 sequence (DNA): TGCGCCAGCAGCCCACGGGACAGGGGCTACCACGAGCAGTACTTC. Translating it yields CASSPRDRGYHEQYF.

This clonotype was recorded a few times. The chain combines TRBV6-5 with TRBJ2-7; D gene unclear. Trimming shortened V by 2 bases and J by 5 bases, and 10 bases separated the two germline ends. The CDR3 consists of 13 residues. Per germline, CDR1 MNHEY and CDR2 SVGAGI. The CDR3 protein is CASSYLDQDEQYF. The CDR3, as DNA: TGTGCCAGCAGTTACCTGGACCAGGACGAGCAGTACTTC.

This chain connects TRBV18 to TRBJ1-2; TRBD1 agrees at 8 bases. The trim removed 6 bases at V and 5 bases at J, leaving 11 bases unmatched. CDR1 is KGHSH and CDR2 is LQKENI in the germline V gene. The CDR3 is 15 amino acids. The CDR3 loop reads CASSPGQGSFYGYTF. The CDR3 nucleotides are TGTGCCAGCTCCCCCGGACAGGGAAGTTTTTATGGCTACACCTTC.

This clonotype has a handful of counts. The chain uses TRBV7-2 and TRBJ1-2; D is uncertain. CDR3 size: 12 residues. Germline CDR1 and CDR2: SGHTA and FQGNSA. V was clipped by 2 bases and J by 8 bases, with 9 bases between them. The DNA for the CDR3 is TGTGCCAGCAGCTTACTGAATTGGGGCTACACCTTC. It translates to CASSLLNWGYTF.

Written as DNA, the CDR3 is TGTGCCAGCAGCGGAGGGACGAACAATGAGCAGTTCTTC. Residues: CASSGGTNNEQFF. The chain is built from TRBV5-4 and TRBJ2-1; possible D gene TRBD2, 6 bases. This CDR3 is built from 13 residues. Between the trimmed V and J ends, which lost 4 bases and 5 bases, there was a span of 10 bases. Germline V gives CDR1 SGHNT, CDR2 YYREEE (reference sequence).

In its sample, this clonotype was seen a few times. The chain is built from TRBV4-1 and TRBJ2-7, with 9 positions matching TRBD2. CDR3 size: 15 residues. Germline V gene lookup returns CDR1 MGHRA and CDR2 YSYEKL. V shed 0 bases and J 7 bases; nucleotides not matched to a gene: 7. The CDR3 here is CASSQDGTSLREQYF. Here the CDR3 DNA reads TGCGCCAGCAGCCAAGACGGGACTAGCCTGCGGGAGCAGTACTTC.